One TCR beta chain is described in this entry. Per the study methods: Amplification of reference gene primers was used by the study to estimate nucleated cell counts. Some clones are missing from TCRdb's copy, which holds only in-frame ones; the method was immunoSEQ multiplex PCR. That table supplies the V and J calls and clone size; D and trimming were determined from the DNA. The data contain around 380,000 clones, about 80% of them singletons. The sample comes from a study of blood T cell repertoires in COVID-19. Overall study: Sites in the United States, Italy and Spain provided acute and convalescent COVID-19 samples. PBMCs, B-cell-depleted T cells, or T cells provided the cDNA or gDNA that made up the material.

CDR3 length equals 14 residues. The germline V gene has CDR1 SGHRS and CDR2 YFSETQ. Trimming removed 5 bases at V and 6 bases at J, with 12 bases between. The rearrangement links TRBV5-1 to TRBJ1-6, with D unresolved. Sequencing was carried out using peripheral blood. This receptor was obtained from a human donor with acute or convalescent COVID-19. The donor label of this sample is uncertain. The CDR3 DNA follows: TGCGCCAGCAGACCGGGTCTCTTTAATTCACCCCTCCACTTT. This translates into CASRPGLFNSPLHF. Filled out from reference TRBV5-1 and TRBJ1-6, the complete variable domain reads KAGVTQTPRYLIKTRGQQVTLSCSPISGHRSVSWYQQTPGQGLQFLFEYFSETQRNKGNFPGRFSGRQFSNSRSEMNVSTLELGDSALYLCASRPGLFNSPLHFGNGTRLTVT.